The sequence of this TCR beta chain was determined in a study of OX40 agonist ivuxolimab in advanced cancers. Across the whole study: The study treated patients with ivuxolimab, an agonistic anti-OX40 (CD134) antibody. All patients had ivuxolimab intravenously every 2 weeks at 0.01 to 10 mg/kg.

With respect to this clone: Its target is not known.

Assay used: immunoSEQ multiplex PCR; TCRdb lists only in-frame clones, some missing. The sample carries about 73,000 clones, roughly four fifths recorded once. Autoimmune disease history or systemic immunosuppression led to patient exclusion. General study results and limits: The average count of expanded clones was higher among CD8+ T cells than among CD4+.

Germline CDR1 reads SGHTA; CDR2 reads FQGNSA. The V segment lost 5 bases and the J segment 1 base; nucleotides outside the gene matches: 0. The CDR3 has 13 residues. The source material was CD4+ or CD8+ T cells sorted from blood, sampled in a trial of the OX40 agonist ivuxolimab. This sequence originates from an adult with an advanced solid tumor such as melanoma, head and neck, liver or kidney cancer. This chain joins TRBV7-2 and TRBJ2-5; TRBD1 matches 8 bases. CDR3 DNA: TGTGCCAGCAGCACAGGGGGCCAAGAGACCCAGTACTTC. It is translated as CASSTGGQETQYF.